A single sample gave rise to the 16 T cell receptor beta chains below, sequenced in a study of human T cells and chemical hapten exposure. Time point in this sample: patch test 2, 6 weeks after DPC sensitization. As to treatment: therapeutic diphenylcyclopropenone sensitization with weekly scalp DPC. A single record per CDR3 protein comes from TCRdb applying MiXCR to the RACE reads. The sample holds over 70,000 distinct CDR3 sequences, 6.5% to 10% seen once. The sample consisted of whole blood, taken in connection with sensitization to the hapten diphenylcyclopropenone (DPC). These receptors were collected from a woman between 50 and 59 years old with alopecia areata. Some clones in this sample may be carry-over from other donors' samples.

This chain uses TRBV6-5 with TRBJ1-2; D remains unclear. V was shortened by 4 bases and J by 3 bases, with 12 bases between the two germline ends. CDR1 and CDR2 (germline): MNHEY, SVGAGI. The CDR3 has 14 residues. The CDR3 DNA reads TGTGCCAGCAGTTCAGCGGGTTTCCACTATGGCTACACCTTC. Encoded protein: CASSSAGFHYGYTF.

In this sample, this clonotype turned up many times. The chain is built from TRBV7-8 and TRBJ2-3; 9 bases match TRBD2. The CDR3 has 17 residues. CDR1 and CDR2 from the germline V gene are SGHVS and FQNEAQ. With V trimmed by 2 bases and J by 3 bases, 9 bases remained unmatched. For the CDR3, the DNA is TGTGCCAGCAGCTTATACCCCCCAGCGGGAGGTACAGATACGCAGTATTTT. It specifies CASSLYPPAGGTDTQYF.

This clonotype was observed at least ten times. The CDR3 DNA is TGTGCCATCAGTCTGCCGGGGATAAATCAGCCCCAGCATTTT. Its translation: CAISLPGINQPQHF. The rearrangement links TRBV10-3 to TRBJ1-5; the D is unclear. V dropped 5 bases and J dropped 4 bases, with 12 bases sitting between them. Germline CDR1 is ENHRY and CDR2 is SYGVKD. The CDR3 sequence is 14 residues long.

This clonotype was seen repeatedly, ten times or more. The chain links TRBV28 to TRBJ1-5; D unclear. Per the germline V gene, CDR1 is MDHEN and CDR2 is SYDVKM. V lost 3 bases to trimming and J lost 4 bases, with 13 bases between them. The CDR3 length is 15 residues. As DNA, the CDR3 is TGTGCCAGCAGTTTGAACCAGGTTTTGAATCAGCCCCAGCATTTT. This gives the protein CASSLNQVLNQPQHF.

This clonotype was observed at least ten times. The V and J genes are TRBV4-3 and TRBJ2-1; D perhaps matches TRBD1 (5 bases). This CDR3 region has 14 residues. Trimming cost V 0 bases and J 9 bases, with 12 bases left between them. Germline V gene data show CDR1 as LGHNA and CDR2 as YSLEER. The CDR3 spells CASSQDSGKSEQFF. In DNA form, the CDR3 reads TGCGCCAGCAGCCAAGATTCAGGGAAAAGTGAGCAGTTCTTC.

This clonotype was detected a few times. This chain joins TRBV3-1 and TRBJ1-6; D uncertain. Germline V gives CDR1 LGHDT, CDR2 YNNKEL (reference sequence). CDR3 length equals 15 residues. Trimming stripped 4 bases from V and 9 bases from J, with 16 bases between. The CDR3 protein is CASSRTDGRLSPLHF. CDR3 sequence (DNA): TGTGCCAGCAGCCGAACGGACGGTCGACTTTCACCCCTCCACTTT. Combining the CDR3 with reference TRBV3-1 and TRBJ1-6 gives the whole variable domain DTAVSQTPKYLVTQMGNDKSIKCEQNLGHDTMYWYKQDSKKFLKIMFSYNNKELIINETVPNRFSPKSPDKAHLNLHINSLELGDSAVYFCASSRTDGRLSPLHFGNGTRLTVT.

This clonotype has only a few counts. V and J are TRBV6-6 and TRBJ2-7; D gene uncertain. This CDR3 has 15 residues. V lost 0 bases and J lost 4, with 13 bases in between. Germline CDR1 reads MNHNY; CDR2 reads SVGAGI (reference sequence). DNA for the CDR3: TGTGCCAGCAGTTACTCAGGTTCCCCTGGGTACGAGCAGTACTTC. It codes for CASSYSGSPGYEQYF.

This clonotype has more than one count but fewer than ten. DNA of the CDR3: TGTGCCAGCAGTTTGGGGACAAGGGACTGGTGGACCCAGTACTTC. Its protein product is CASSLGTRDWWTQYF. This chain joins TRBV12-3 or TRBV12-4 and TRBJ2-5; D is possibly TRBD1 or TRBD2 (6 bases each). With 3 bases removed from V and 7 bases from J, the gap between germline ends came to 18 bases. CDR3 length: 15 residues.

Ten or more counts support this clonotype. The chain couples TRBV20-1 to TRBJ1-4, with TRBD1 identical over 11 bases. V shed 0 bases and J 8 bases; nucleotides not matched to a gene: 8. In germline, CDR1 is DFQATT, CDR2 SNEGSKA (reference sequence). The CDR3 extends over 16 amino acids. CDR3 region: CSARDEGGQGEEKLFF. CDR3 sequence (DNA): TGCAGTGCTAGAGATGAAGGGGGACAGGGGGAGGAAAAACTGTTTTTT.

The chain couples TRBV3-1 to TRBJ1-5; a possible D gene is TRBD1 (5 bases). Trimming removed 6 bases from V and 10 bases from J, with 13 bases in between. Germline V gives CDR1 LGHDT, CDR2 YNNKEL (reference sequence). The CDR3 is 12 amino acids. As DNA, the CDR3 is TGTGCCAGCAGGAGGGGTGGAGGACCCCAGCATTTT. It translates to CASRRGGGPQHF.

The rearrangement links TRBV10-2 to TRBJ1-1; no firm D call. The germline V and J ends were trimmed by 4 bases and 1 base, with 10 bases remaining between them. This CDR3 comprises 14 residues. Germline-derived CDR1 and CDR2 are WSHSY and SAAADI. The CDR3 is CASSALGRNTEAFF. The DNA for the CDR3 is TGCGCCAGCAGTGCTCTAGGAAGGAACACTGAAGCTTTCTTT.

The chain recombines TRBV2 with TRBJ2-1; 13 nucleotides align to TRBD2. V lost 5 bases and J lost 8; bases outside the gene matches: 3. This CDR3 region has 14 residues. Germline V gives CDR1 SNHLY, CDR2 FYNNEI. CDR3 sequence: CASSTSGGADEQFF. The CDR3 DNA reads as TGTGCCAGCAGTACTAGCGGGGGGGCCGATGAGCAGTTCTTC.

The sample holds many counts of this clonotype. The V call is TRBV12-3 or TRBV12-4, the J call TRBJ2-3, with D unresolved. The CDR3 runs 13 residues. Trimming removed 2 bases from V and 2 bases from J, with 5 bases in between. CDR3 DNA sequence: TGTGCCAGCAGTTTATCTGACACAGATACGCAGTATTTT. Its translation is CASSLSDTDTQYF.

This clonotype was picked up a small number of times. The gene calls are TRBV6-2 or TRBV6-3 and TRBJ1-5, with TRBD1 identical over 9 bases. In germline, CDR1 is MNHEY, CDR2 SVGEGT. CDR3 size: 16 residues. V gave up 5 bases and J gave up 5 bases; unmatched junction bases: 10. The CDR3 DNA reads as TGTGCCAGCAGTAAGGCGGGACAGGGCGGTCATCAGCCCCAGCATTTT. Translation: CASSKAGQGGHQPQHF.

This clonotype has at least ten counts. V usage is TRBV14 and J usage is TRBJ1-4; no clear D gene. CDR1 and CDR2 (germline): SGHDN, FVKESK. The CDR3 contains 15 residues. Trimming removed 0 bases at V and 8 bases at J, with 13 bases between. The DNA for the CDR3 is TGTGCCAGCAGCCAAGATTCCGGGGTCGGAGAAAAACTGTTTTTT. Encoded protein: CASSQDSGVGEKLFF.

There are many counts of this clonotype. This rearrangement joins TRBV29-1 to TRBJ1-1; tentatively, D is TRBD1 (5 bases). The CDR3 has 12 residues. Germline values: CDR1 SQVTM, CDR2 ANQGSEA. Trimming removed 3 bases at V and 3 bases at J, with 8 bases between. In DNA, the CDR3 is TGCAGCGTTGATATAGGGGACACTGAAGCTTTCTTT. It yields the protein CSVDIGDTEAFF.